These 11 T cell receptor beta chains originate from one sample sequenced in a study of T cell repertoires in cytomegalovirus infection. The antigens these receptors bind are not known. TCRdb re-derived calls from the reads in MiXCR, one entry per CDR3 protein. The sample holds about 220,000 distinct CDR3 sequences, 35% to 45% seen once. Sample: CD8+ T cells from cultured PBMCs, taken from culture after CMV antigen stimulation. These receptors came from a human donor in good health (CMV status not recorded). Some clones in this sample may be carry-over from other donors' samples.

The V and J genes are TRBV25-1 and TRBJ1-1; no reliable D call. Trimming stripped 7 bases from V and 1 base from J, with 10 bases between. The germline V gene has CDR1 MGHDK and CDR2 SYGVNS. This CDR3 spans 13 amino acids. The CDR3 is CASKEQKNTEAFF. The DNA of the CDR3 is TGTGCCAGCAAAGAACAGAAGAACACTGAAGCTTTCTTT.

A few counts support this clonotype. The V gene is TRBV12-5, the J gene TRBJ2-2; D gene ambiguous. CDR3 length equals 13 residues. Trimming shortened V by 2 bases and J by 11 bases, and 12 bases separated the two germline ends. From germline, CDR1 is LGHNT and CDR2 FRNRAP. Here the CDR3 DNA reads TGTGCTAGTGGTTTGTCAAGCGTCGGCGAGCTGTTTTTT. This encodes CASGLSSVGELFF.

This clonotype was counted between two and nine times. The V and J genes are TRBV6-6 and TRBJ1-2; possible D gene TRBD1, 6 bases. This CDR3 contains 18 residues. The germline V and J ends were trimmed by 4 bases and 1 base, with 22 bases remaining between them. Germline V CDR1 and CDR2: MNHNY, SVGAGI (reference sequence). The CDR3 nucleotides are TGTGCCAGCAGTTCTCTCCAACCCGGGACACGGCTTAACTATGGCTACACCTTC. It specifies CASSSLQPGTRLNYGYTF.

Here the CDR3 reads CASSLLLQSSYEQYF. The CDR3 DNA is TGTGCCAGCAGTTTATTACTACAGAGCTCCTACGAGCAGTACTTC. The V and J genes are TRBV28 and TRBJ2-7, with D hard to call. Trimming removed 1 base from V and 0 bases from J, with 10 bases in between. CDR3 length: 15 residues. Germline CDR1 reads MDHEN; CDR2 reads SYDVKM.

The CDR3 DNA reads as TGTGCCAGCACCCTGGCATCCGTGGACTATAATTCACCCCTCCACTTT. As protein: CASTLASVDYNSPLHF. The gene calls are TRBV28 and TRBJ1-6; no clear D gene. Germline CDR1 reads MDHEN; CDR2 reads SYDVKM. The CDR3 runs 16 residues. Trimming pared 7 bases from V and 3 bases from J, leaving 16 bases between.

The V and J genes are TRBV27 and TRBJ1-1; D gene ambiguous. The germline gives CDR1 MNHEY, CDR2 SMNVEV (reference sequence). The V and J ends lost 3 bases and 2 bases respectively, with 10 bases between them. The CDR3 has 14 amino acids. CDR3 sequence reads: CASSFRSPNTEAFF. CDR3 DNA sequence: TGTGCCAGCAGTTTCAGGAGTCCTAACACTGAAGCTTTCTTT.

The CDR3, as DNA: TGCGCCAGCAGCCAACTAGACGGAATGGAGCAGTTCTTC. It specifies CASSQLDGMEQFF. The V gene is TRBV4-1, the J gene TRBJ2-1; the D is unclear. The CDR3 is 13 residues long. Trimming left V 2 bases short and J 10 bases short, with 12 bases between. The germline gives CDR1 MGHRA, CDR2 YSYEKL.

This clonotype came up a few times. The rearrangement links TRBV7-3 to TRBJ2-5, with D possibly matching TRBD1 (6 bases). The germline CDR1 and CDR2 sequences are SGHTA and FQGTGA. Trimming pared 1 base from V and 5 bases from J, leaving 8 bases between. The CDR3 consists of 13 residues. The CDR3 reads CASSLNRVETQYF. DNA of the CDR3: TGTGCCAGCAGCTTAAACAGGGTTGAGACCCAGTACTTC.

This clonotype was counted a few times. The gene calls are TRBV7-8 and TRBJ2-1, with D unclear. In germline, CDR1 is SGHVS, CDR2 FQNEAQ. CDR3 length: 16 amino acids. Trimming left V 2 bases short and J 4 bases short, with 15 bases between. The CDR3: CASSLFASQRYNEQFF. The CDR3 DNA reads as TGTGCCAGCAGCTTATTCGCCTCCCAAAGGTACAATGAGCAGTTCTTC.

The chain employs TRBV27 and TRBJ2-5, with TRBD1 as a possible D gene (6 bases). The V end was cut by 7 bases, the J end by 3 bases, with 18 bases between. The CDR3 is 15 amino acids. Germline assignment: CDR1 MNHEY and CDR2 SMNVEV (reference sequence). The CDR3 DNA reads as TGTGCCAGCACCCCTAACAGGGCAGAAGAAGAGACCCAGTACTTC. It yields the protein CASTPNRAEEETQYF.

In its sample, this clonotype was seen a few times. The rearrangement joins TRBV29-1 to TRBJ1-2; 7 bases align to TRBD1. The germline CDR1 and CDR2 sequences are SQVTM and ANQGSEA. CDR3 size: 14 residues. The V and J ends lost 7 bases and 5 bases, in that order; junction bases with no gene match: 13. The CDR3 sequence is CSADLRGQLYGYTF. The CDR3 bases are TGCAGCGCCGACTTGAGGGGACAGCTGTATGGCTACACCTTC.